These 21 T cell receptor beta chains came from one sample sequenced in a study of blood T cell repertoires in COVID-19. TCRdb's copy holds only in-frame clones and misses some; the assay was immunoSEQ multiplex PCR. The data contain under 350,000 clones, approximately 90% of them singletons. The specimen was peripheral blood. The receptors originated from a middle-aged man with acute or convalescent COVID-19.

This clone is a singleton in its sample. The V and J genes are TRBV5-5 and TRBJ2-6, with a tentative D call TRBD1 (5 bases). V was trimmed by 2 bases and J by 8 bases, leaving 8 bases between them. This CDR3 spans 13 amino acids. CDR1 and CDR2 from the germline V gene are SGHKS and YYEKEE (reference sequence). The DNA of the CDR3 is TGTGCCAGCAGCTTCGGACAATCCAACGTCCTGACTTTC. Protein product: CASSFGQSNVLTF. The complete variable domain, with remaining parts taken from reference TRBV5-5 and TRBJ2-6, reads DAGVTQSPTHLIKTRGQQVTLRCSPISGHKSVSWYQQVLGQGPQFIFQYYEKEERGRGNFPDRFSARQFPNYSSELNVNALLLGDSALYLCASSFGQSNVLTFGAGSRLTVL.

This clone was seen a handful of times. The rearrangement uses TRBV1 and TRBJ2-7; TRBD1, the D gene given by the table, was not confirmed from the DNA. TRBV1 is described as a pseudogene. This CDR3 region has 14 residues. CDR3 sequence reads: CTSSQDGRSYEQYF. In DNA, the CDR3 is TGCACCAGCAGCCAAGATGGCCGCTCCTACGAGCAGTACTTC.

The chain links TRBV7-9 to TRBJ2-7; D may be TRBD1 (5 bases). V dropped 1 base and J dropped 3 bases, with 10 bases sitting between them. This CDR3 is built from 14 residues. CDR1 SEHNR and CDR2 FQNEAQ come from the germline V gene (reference sequence). The CDR3 spells CASSLVSDSYEQYF. CDR3 in DNA: TGTGCCAGCAGCTTAGTGTCTGACAGCTACGAGCAGTACTTC.

This clone was seen just once. The gene calls are TRBV7-2 and TRBJ2-2; D unresolved. This CDR3 has 14 amino acids. Trimming shortened V by 2 bases and J by 4 bases, and 8 bases separated the two germline ends. Germline V gene data show CDR1 as SGHTA and CDR2 as FQGNSA. The CDR3 DNA reads as TGTGCCAGCAGCTTATACAGTCGCACCGGGGAGCTGTTTTTT. Translating gives CASSLYSRTGELFF.

Notes on this clone: The same CDR3 can be traced to other DNA sequences in this sample. The J gene is TRBJ2-1, the V gene TRBV5-1; a weak D match, TRBD1 (5 bases). The CDR3 covers 12 residues. Per germline, CDR1 SGHRS and CDR2 YFSETQ. V lost 5 bases and J lost 7, with 10 bases in between. CDR3 protein: CASSLQGNEQFF. Here the CDR3 DNA reads TGCGCCAGCAGTCTCCAGGGTAATGAGCAGTTCTTC.

This clone has a single count. DNA for the CDR3: TGTGCCAGCACGGTAGCAATCACTTCCGGGACAGGGGTGCCCCCCTACGAGCAGTACTTC. The encoded protein is CASTVAITSGTGVPPYEQYF. The gene calls are TRBV27 and TRBJ2-7; 10 bases map to TRBD1. Looked up from germline, CDR1 is MNHEY and CDR2 is SMNVEV (reference sequence). This CDR3 comprises 20 residues. The junction had 23 bases not matched to a gene; V was cut back by 7 bases and J by 2 bases.

The chain is built from TRBV20-1 and TRBJ1-6; possibly TRBD1 for D (5 bases). This CDR3 is 13 amino acids long. Trimming cost V 3 bases and J 7 bases, with 10 bases left between them. CDR1 is DFQATT, CDR2 SNEGSKA, per germline (reference sequence). The CDR3 DNA reads as TGCAGTGCTAGTAAGGGGTTCAATTCACCCCTCCACTTT. This gives the protein CSASKGFNSPLHF.

The CDR3 nucleotides read TGTGCCAGCAGCACGACGAACCAGAGGGACAGCGGCTACACCTTC. Its translation: CASSTTNQRDSGYTF. The chain links TRBV5-8 to TRBJ1-2; TRBD1 aligns across 7 bases. This CDR3 spans 15 amino acids. Germline trimming cut 4 bases from V and 8 bases from J; bases unmatched to any gene: 14. The germline V gene has CDR1 SGHTS and CDR2 YDEGEE.

The chain combines TRBV12-3 or TRBV12-4 with TRBJ1-1; D is unclear. V dropped 2 bases and J dropped 5 bases, with 6 bases sitting between them. The CDR3 spans 12 residues. The CDR3 here is CASSLSRTEAFF. In DNA, the CDR3 is TGTGCCAGCAGTTTATCCCGTACTGAAGCTTTCTTT.

CDR3 amino acids: CASSDRASNEKLFF. The CDR3 DNA follows: TGTGCCAGCAGTGACAGGGCCTCTAATGAAAAACTGTTTTTT. V usage is TRBV2 and J usage is TRBJ1-4; D is perhaps TRBD1 (5 bases). In germline, CDR1 is SNHLY, CDR2 FYNNEI. The CDR3 covers 14 residues. V was pared by 3 bases and J by 3 bases, with 8 bases between.

This clone was detected once. Other DNA sequences in the same sample also yield this CDR3. CDR3 DNA: TGCGCCAGCAGCCTCGGGTCCTATGGCTACACCTTC. It is translated as CASSLGSYGYTF. The rearrangement joins TRBV5-1 to TRBJ1-2; the D is unclear. CDR1 SGHRS and CDR2 YFSETQ come from the germline V gene. This CDR3 region has 12 residues. Trimming removed 4 bases from V and 4 bases from J, with 8 bases in between.

V gene TRBV6-6 combines with J gene TRBJ1-6; D call uncertain. Trimming left V 4 bases short and J 0 bases short, with 4 bases between. The germline CDR1 and CDR2 sequences are MNHNY and SVGAGI (reference sequence). The CDR3 has 14 amino acids. DNA for the CDR3: TGTGCCAGCAGTTTCAGCTCCTATAATTCACCCCTCCACTTT. Translated: CASSFSSYNSPLHF.

This clone was seen just once. The V and J genes are TRBV11-2 and TRBJ1-2; TRBD1 matches at 7 bases. This CDR3 contains 15 residues. Per germline, CDR1 SGHAT and CDR2 FQNNGV. V shed 3 bases and J 4 bases; nucleotides not matched to a gene: 8. The CDR3 loop is CASSLSRDSSYGYTF. The CDR3 region has the DNA TGTGCCAGCAGCTTGTCCCGGGACAGTTCCTATGGCTACACCTTC.

The rearrangement joins TRBV7-9 to TRBJ1-1; D might be TRBD1 (6 bases). Trimming cost V 0 bases and J 7 bases, with 12 bases left between them. Germline loops: CDR1 SEHNR, CDR2 FQNEAQ (reference sequence). The CDR3 runs 14 residues. The CDR3 here is CASSLAGAWDEAFF. The CDR3 coding sequence is TGTGCCAGCAGCTTAGCGGGGGCTTGGGATGAAGCTTTCTTT. The full variable domain, its missing parts supplied by reference TRBV7-9 and TRBJ1-1, is DTGVSQNPRHKITKRGQNVTFRCDPISEHNRLYWYRQTLGQGPEFLTYFQNEAQLEKSRLLSDRFSAERPKGSFSTLEIQRTEQGDSAMYLCASSLAGAWDEAFFGQGTRLTVV.

The rearrangement uses TRBV29-1 and TRBJ2-3, with D tentatively TRBD1 (5 bases). The germline gives CDR1 SQVTM, CDR2 ANQGSEA. V dropped 4 bases and J dropped 0 bases, with 11 bases sitting between them. The CDR3 totals 14 residues. CDR3 sequence reads: CSVAQGTSTDTQYF. CDR3 coding DNA: TGCAGCGTTGCTCAGGGTACTAGCACAGATACGCAGTATTTT.

Here the CDR3 DNA reads TGTGCCAGCAGCGGGAGGGGCAACAACTTAGGTGGAAACACCATATATTTT. It translates to CASSGRGNNLGGNTIYF. The V call is TRBV3-1 (or the pseudogene TRBV3-2), the J call TRBJ1-3, with a tentative D call TRBD1 (5 bases). Per germline, CDR1 LGHDT and CDR2 YNNKEL (reference sequence). V gave up 5 bases and J gave up 3 bases, with 20 bases separating them. The CDR3 extends over 17 amino acids.

This clone was observed once. V and J are TRBV7-2 and TRBJ2-1, with TRBD2 matching over 7 bases. CDR3 length: 14 residues. From germline, CDR1 is SGHTA and CDR2 FQGNSA. After removal of 8 bases from V and 5 bases from J, the junction contained 9 bases not matched to a gene. The CDR3 DNA follows: TGTGCCAGCTTATTTGCTGGGGGGGACAATGAGCAGTTCTTC. This gives the protein CASLFAGGDNEQFF.

The V and J genes are TRBV5-1 and TRBJ2-6; TRBD2 might be the D (5 bases). Germline CDR1 reads SGHRS; CDR2 reads YFSETQ. Trimming shortened V by 7 bases and J by 0 bases, and 14 bases separated the two germline ends. The CDR3 has 16 amino acids. In DNA form, the CDR3 reads TGCGCCAGCCGAGGAAGCGGCTACTCTGGGGCCAACGTCCTGACTTTC. The encoded protein is CASRGSGYSGANVLTF.

CDR3 amino acids: CASSLGTGLDGYTF. The CDR3 DNA reads as TGTGCCAGCAGCTTAGGGACAGGGCTTGATGGCTACACCTTC. This chain joins TRBV11-2 and TRBJ1-2, with 8 nucleotides matching TRBD1. The CDR3 spans 14 residues. Germline CDR1 is SGHAT and CDR2 is FQNNGV. J lost 6 bases, V lost 1 base, and 4 bases had no gene match.

This clone showed up just a few times. The V call is TRBV6-5, the J call TRBJ2-7; TRBD2 might be the D (6 bases). This CDR3 region has 12 residues. Per the germline V gene, CDR1 is MNHEY and CDR2 is SVGAGI. V was pared by 4 bases and J by 5 bases, with 9 bases between. The CDR3 DNA follows: TGTGCCAGCAGTTCGTGGACTAACGAGCAGTACTTC. Translating it yields CASSSWTNEQYF.

The chain employs TRBV5-8 and TRBJ2-3; tentatively, D is TRBD1 (6 bases). The V gene lost 4 bases and the J gene lost 2 bases, with 14 bases spanning the gap. Germline V gives CDR1 SGHTS, CDR2 YDEGEE. The CDR3 is 15 amino acids. This CDR3 is CASSRTDSPTDTQYF. The CDR3 DNA follows: TGTGCCAGCAGCCGGACAGACTCTCCCACAGATACGCAGTATTTT.